Below are 12 T cell receptor beta chains sequenced from a single sample in a study of blood T cell repertoires in COVID-19. Assay: immunoSEQ multiplex PCR; the TCRdb copy retains only in-frame clones and omits some. The sample lists tens of thousands of clones, more than 75% occurring once. Source material: peripheral blood. All receptors come from a human donor in a cohort sampled during active COVID-19.

This clone came up a few times. The J gene is TRBJ2-7, the V gene TRBV30, with D possibly TRBD2 on 7 matching bases. The V gene lost 3 bases and the J gene lost 1 base, with 16 bases spanning the gap. Germline CDR1 reads GTSNPN; CDR2 reads SVGIG (reference sequence). The CDR3 loop spans 15 amino acids. The CDR3 nucleotides are TGTGCCTGGAGGCCGGGGGGCGGGGGTTCCTACGAGCAGTACTTC. This codes for CAWRPGGGGSYEQYF.

V is TRBV7-6 and J is TRBJ1-2; D gene unclear. The V and J ends lost 5 bases and 8 bases respectively, with 15 bases between them. The CDR3 has 13 amino acids. Germline V lookup: CDR1 SGHVS, CDR2 FNYEAQ. The CDR3 DNA is TGTGCCAGCAGCAAGAGGTTTCTTGCCGGCTACACCTTC. Protein sequence: CASSKRFLAGYTF.

This sequence joins TRBV6-2 or TRBV6-3 and TRBJ2-7, with D possibly TRBD2 on 5 matching bases. Trimming took off 4 bases at V and 4 bases at J, with 11 bases between the two ends. This CDR3 contains 13 residues. Germline lookup yields CDR1 MNHEY and CDR2 SVGEGT. The CDR3 loop reads CASSSNWEYEQYF. In DNA, the CDR3 is TGTGCCAGCAGTTCCAACTGGGAGTACGAGCAGTACTTC.

A single count supports this clone. The chain has TRBV18 and TRBJ2-3; 11 nucleotides agree with TRBD2. J gave up 3 bases and V 0 bases, and 5 bases lay outside the gene matches. In germline, CDR1 is KGHSH, CDR2 LQKENI. The CDR3 is 17 residues long. This CDR3 reads CASSPPSGGAYTDTQYF. As DNA, the CDR3 is TGTGCCAGCTCACCACCTAGCGGGGGGGCTTATACAGATACGCAGTATTTT.

The chain is built from TRBV5-4 and TRBJ2-7; D uncertain. V gave up 4 bases and J gave up 2 bases, with 10 bases separating them. This CDR3 has 13 amino acids. From germline, CDR1 is SGHNT and CDR2 YYREEE (reference sequence). The chain's CDR3 is CASSRFTPYEQYF. The CDR3 nucleotides read TGTGCCAGCAGCCGGTTTACCCCCTACGAGCAGTACTTC.

The CDR3: CASSSNLAGGTDTQYF. The DNA for the CDR3 is TGTGCCAGCAGTTCAAACCTAGCGGGGGGTACAGATACGCAGTATTTT. The chain links TRBV6-5 to TRBJ2-3, with 11 bases that match TRBD2. Germline assignment: CDR1 MNHEY and CDR2 SVGAGI. CDR3 length: 16 amino acids. Trimming cost V 4 bases and J 3 bases; bases outside gene matches: 6.

The table lists this clone with a count of one. The V call is TRBV5-1, the J call TRBJ1-1; a possible D gene is TRBD1 (6 bases). Germline V gene sequence: CDR1 SGHRS, CDR2 YFSETQ. Trimming shortened V by 4 bases and J by 1 base, and 11 bases separated the two germline ends. The CDR3 totals 14 residues. The CDR3 nucleotides are TGCGCCAGCAGCCTACAGACAGGGAACACTGAAGCTTTCTTT. Its translation: CASSLQTGNTEAFF. Based on the CDR3 plus reference TRBV5-1 and TRBJ1-1, the full variable domain is KAGVTQTPRYLIKTRGQQVTLSCSPISGHRSVSWYQQTPGQGLQFLFEYFSETQRNKGNFPGRFSGRQFSNSRSEMNVSTLELGDSALYLCASSLQTGNTEAFFGQGTRLTVV.

This clone was seen just once. The rearrangement joins TRBV18 to TRBJ2-4, with 10 bases fitting TRBD1. The CDR3 loop spans 15 amino acids. CDR1 KGHSH and CDR2 LQKENI come from the germline V gene. The junction had 3 bases not matched to a gene; V was cut back by 0 bases and J by 7 bases. CDR3 in amino acids: CASSPPGTGDNIQYF. Here the CDR3 DNA reads TGTGCCAGCTCACCACCGGGGACAGGGGATAACATTCAGTACTTC. Complete variable domain (other parts from reference TRBV18 and TRBJ2-4): NAGVMQNPRHLVRRRGQEARLRCSPMKGHSHVYWYRQLPEEGLKFMVYLQKENIIDESGMPKERFSAEFPKEGPSILRIQQVVRGDSAAYFCASSPPGTGDNIQYFGAGTRLSVL.

The chain carries TRBV7-2 and TRBJ2-7, with D tentatively TRBD1 (6 bases). The CDR3 runs 16 residues. Germline V gene data show CDR1 as SGHTA and CDR2 as FQGNSA. V was pared by 5 bases and J by 6 bases, with 23 bases between. This CDR3 is CASSPTPMGARGEQYF. In DNA, the CDR3 is TGTGCCAGCAGCCCGACCCCTATGGGAGCCAGGGGCGAGCAGTACTTC.

The V call is TRBV18, the J call TRBJ2-2, with 7 bases matching TRBD2. Looked up from germline, CDR1 is KGHSH and CDR2 is LQKENI. This CDR3 is 15 amino acids long. V trimming: 0 bases; J trimming: 5 bases; junction bases outside the gene matches: 3. The DNA of the CDR3 is TGTGCCAGCTCACCACCGCGGGGGTATACCGGGGAGCTGTTTTTT. This encodes CASSPPRGYTGELFF.

The chain combines TRBV19 with TRBJ2-7; perhaps TRBD1 as D (6 bases). This CDR3 region has 14 residues. Germline CDR1 LNHDA, CDR2 SQIVND (reference sequence). V lost 5 bases and J lost 6, with 17 bases in between. The CDR3: CASSPLNRAGEQYF. DNA of the CDR3: TGTGCCAGTAGTCCACTAAACAGGGCGGGCGAGCAGTACTTC.

The chain joins TRBV5-1 to TRBJ2-5, with D unclear. Germline loops: CDR1 SGHRS, CDR2 YFSETQ. CDR3 length: 10 residues. V shed 7 bases and J shed 5 bases, with 6 bases lying between them. The DNA for the CDR3 is TGCGCCAGCGGGCTGGAGACCCAGTACTTC. Translating gives CASGLETQYF.